This record concerns one TCR beta chain sequence. Antigen: not known. The CDR3 sequence is 19 residues long. Germline CDR1 reads SGHRS; CDR2 reads YFSETQ. With V trimmed by 2 bases and J by 2 bases, 9 bases remained unmatched. The data stem from a study of cytomegalovirus exposure and HLA in healthy donors. 13 Jbeta primers and 60 Vbeta primers were used for the PCR. This table comes from immunoSEQ multiplex PCR, and its TCRdb copy is limited to in-frame clones, with some not included. The table shows under 150,000 clones, with less than 80% occurring only once. Study-wide findings and caveats: A few CMV-associated chains proved CMV antigen-specific in vitro.

The V call is TRBV5-1, the J call TRBJ2-3; 15 bases match TRBD2. This sequence was found in a man in his fifties in good health and CMV-seropositive. Sequenced sample: PBMCs. As DNA, the CDR3 is TGCGCCAGCAGCTTCCGAGGACTAGCGGGGGGGCCGGCCACAGATACGCAGTATTTT. Its translation is CASSFRGLAGGPATDTQYF.